These 31 T cell receptor beta chains were all obtained from the same sample, sequenced in a study of OX40 agonist ivuxolimab in advanced cancers. Assay: immunoSEQ multiplex PCR; the TCRdb copy retains only in-frame clones and omits some. The table records tens of thousands of clones, around 79% of them present only once. The sequencing used CD4+ or CD8+ T cells sorted from blood, collected in a trial of the OX40 agonist ivuxolimab. The receptors stem from an adult with an advanced solid tumor such as melanoma, head and neck, liver or kidney cancer.

The chain couples TRBV6-5 to TRBJ1-2, with TRBD1 matching 7 bases. CDR1 is MNHEY and CDR2 is SVGAGI in the germline V gene. V trimming: 5 bases; J trimming: 2 bases; junction bases outside the gene matches: 8. The CDR3 consists of 15 residues. The CDR3 sequence is CASSQEQGFNYGYTF. The CDR3 DNA reads TGTGCCAGCAGTCAAGAACAGGGGTTCAACTATGGCTACACCTTC.

V is TRBV18 and J is TRBJ2-1; maybe TRBD1 (5 bases). CDR3 length equals 14 residues. Germline CDR1 is KGHSH and CDR2 is LQKENI. Trimming cost V 0 bases and J 12 bases, with 15 bases left between them. The DNA for the CDR3 is TGTGCCAGCTCACCACCACTGCCGGACACACGGCAGTTCTTC. Amino acid sequence: CASSPPLPDTRQFF. Together with reference TRBV18 and TRBJ2-1, the CDR3 gives the full variable domain: NAGVMQNPRHLVRRRGQEARLRCSPMKGHSHVYWYRQLPEEGLKFMVYLQKENIIDESGMPKERFSAEFPKEGPSILRIQQVVRGDSAAYFCASSPPLPDTRQFFGPGTRLTVL.

This chain links TRBV28 with TRBJ1-5, with D hard to call. V shed 2 bases and J shed 4 bases, with 6 bases lying between them. Per the germline V gene, CDR1 is MDHEN and CDR2 is SYDVKM. The CDR3 runs to 13 residues. Here the CDR3 reads CASSLIVNQPQHF. Written as DNA, the CDR3 is TGTGCCAGCAGTTTAATAGTTAATCAGCCCCAGCATTTT.

The chain joins TRBV6-6 to TRBJ2-7, with 8 bases aligning to TRBD2. From germline, CDR1 is MNHNY and CDR2 SVGAGI (reference sequence). Unmatched junction bases numbered 16, after V lost 6 bases and J lost 6 bases. This CDR3 comprises 16 residues. The CDR3 here is CASSPTGGYPLGEQYF. CDR3 nucleotides: TGTGCCAGCAGCCCTACGGGGGGGTATCCCCTTGGCGAGCAGTACTTC.

The CDR3: CASSPPVGEGNYEQYF. CDR3 nucleotide sequence: TGTGCCAGCTCACCCCCAGTGGGCGAGGGGAACTACGAGCAGTACTTC. The rearrangement joins TRBV18 to TRBJ2-7; possibly TRBD1 or TRBD2 for D (5 bases each). Germline V gene data show CDR1 as KGHSH and CDR2 as LQKENI. Trimming left V 3 bases short and J 3 bases short, with 18 bases between. The CDR3 consists of 16 residues.

The V and J genes are TRBV4-1 and TRBJ1-1, with unresolved D. The V end lost 1 base, the J end lost 4 bases, and 7 bases lay between the germline ends. The CDR3 sequence is 13 residues long. The germline V gene encodes CDR1 MGHRA and CDR2 YSYEKL. This CDR3 is CASSQGVFTEAFF. The CDR3 bases are TGCGCCAGCAGCCAAGGGGTTTTCACTGAAGCTTTCTTT.

This chain links TRBV21-1 with TRBJ2-1; no DNA check was done on the table's D call, TRBD2. TRBV21-1 is marked as a pseudogene. The CDR3 is 16 residues long. The CDR3 sequence: CASSTRTSGGAWEQFF. CDR3 nucleotide sequence: TGTGCCAGCAGCACAAGGACTAGCGGGGGGGCCTGGGAGCAGTTCTTC.

V gene TRBV11-2 combines with J gene TRBJ1-5; the D is unclear. This CDR3 spans 14 amino acids. Germline V CDR1 and CDR2: SGHAT, FQNNGV. With 5 bases removed from V and 4 bases from J, the gap between germline ends came to 12 bases. DNA for the CDR3: TGTGCCAGCAGCGCCGACAAATCGAATCAGCCCCAGCATTTT. Its translation: CASSADKSNQPQHF.

The rearrangement links TRBV14 to TRBJ2-1; the match to TRBD2 covers 12 bases. CDR3 size: 13 residues. Germline CDR1 SGHDN, CDR2 FVKESK. V lost 6 bases and J lost 10; bases outside the gene matches: 4. CDR3 in DNA: TGTGCCAGCAGGACTAGCGGGGGACAGGAGCAGTTCTTC. This sequence encodes CASRTSGGQEQFF.

This clone was picked up one time. The J gene is TRBJ2-7, the V gene TRBV5-1; 8 nucleotides align to TRBD1. Germline CDR1 and CDR2: SGHRS and YFSETQ. Trimming removed 1 base from V and 4 bases from J; junction bases left unmatched: 4. The CDR3 has 14 amino acids. The CDR3 nucleotides are TGCGCCAGCAGCTTGCGCACAGGGGGTTACGAGCAGTACTTC. This sequence encodes CASSLRTGGYEQYF.

This clone was seen only a few times. The chain carries TRBV15 and TRBJ1-2; TRBD1 might be the D (6 bases). Germline V gene data show CDR1 as LNHNV and CDR2 as YYDKDF (reference sequence). This CDR3 is 15 amino acids long. V was cut by 4 bases and J by 0 bases, with 12 bases left in between. Here the CDR3 DNA reads TGTGCCACCAGCACTCGGGACACTTCTAACTATGGCTACACCTTC. It is translated as CATSTRDTSNYGYTF.

The V and J genes are TRBV5-1 and TRBJ1-1; TRBD1 might be the D (6 bases). Germline values: CDR1 SGHRS, CDR2 YFSETQ. The CDR3 contains 15 residues. The ends were cut back, 2 bases at V and 2 bases at J, with 13 bases in the middle. In nucleotides, the CDR3 is TGCGCCAGCAGCTTTACCACAGGGCTTAACACTGAAGCTTTCTTT. As protein: CASSFTTGLNTEAFF.

V gene TRBV11-2 combines with J gene TRBJ2-2; D unresolved. This CDR3 is built from 12 residues. Germline loops: CDR1 SGHAT, CDR2 FQNNGV. V was trimmed by 4 bases and J by 6 bases, leaving 6 bases between them. The CDR3 protein is CASSSRPGELFF. The DNA for the CDR3 is TGTGCCAGCAGCTCCCGACCCGGGGAGCTGTTTTTT.

This chain joins TRBV19 and TRBJ1-5; D not resolved. CDR1 and CDR2 from the germline V gene are LNHDA and SQIVND (reference sequence). The CDR3 contains 13 residues. The V end was cut by 6 bases, the J end by 4 bases, with 10 bases between. The CDR3: CASRGPGNQPQHF. CDR3 bases: TGTGCCAGTAGGGGTCCTGGTAATCAGCCCCAGCATTTT.

The rearrangement joins TRBV6-5 to TRBJ1-6, with D perhaps matching TRBD1 (5 bases). CDR1 is MNHEY and CDR2 is SVGAGI in the germline V gene. V was clipped by 7 bases and J by 9 bases, with 13 bases between them. CDR3 length: 13 amino acids. The CDR3 DNA reads TGTGCCAGCAAAGGGGCAGAATCTTCACCCCTCCACTTT. This codes for CASKGAESSPLHF.

The rearrangement joins TRBV19 to TRBJ2-3; D is possibly TRBD2 (7 bases). Trimming took 1 base from V and 2 from J, leaving 10 bases between them. This CDR3 has 15 residues. From germline, CDR1 is LNHDA and CDR2 SQIVND (reference sequence). The CDR3 nucleotides read TGTGCCAGTAGTATAGGGGGGGGCAACACAGATACGCAGTATTTT. Amino acids: CASSIGGGNTDTQYF.

The V gene is TRBV7-3, the J gene TRBJ2-3; 8 bases are shared with TRBD2. The CDR3 length is 15 residues. J was trimmed by 6 bases and V by 0 bases; bases with no gene match: 5. The germline gives CDR1 SGHTA, CDR2 FQGTGA. The CDR3 DNA is TGTGCCAGCAGCTTAACGGGACTAGTGGGGGATACGCAGTATTTT. Translated, it gives CASSLTGLVGDTQYF.

The CDR3 region is CATSRDLWFFEREGKETQYF. CDR3 DNA: TGTGCCACCAGCAGAGACCTTTGGTTTTTCGAGCGGGAGGGGAAAGAGACCCAGTACTTC. This chain connects TRBV15 to TRBJ2-5; 10 bases match TRBD2. CDR1 is LNHNV and CDR2 is YYDKDF in the germline V gene (reference sequence). This CDR3 region has 20 residues. Trimming at V came to 0 bases and at J to 3 bases, leaving 16 bases not matched to a gene.

The chain links TRBV5-1 to TRBJ2-4, with 9 bases identical to TRBD1. Per the germline V gene, CDR1 is SGHRS and CDR2 is YFSETQ. This CDR3 has 16 residues. V lost 0 bases and J lost 5; bases outside the gene matches: 6. The chain's CDR3 is CASSLGTGGVENIQYF. Written as DNA, the CDR3 is TGCGCCAGCAGCTTGGGTACAGGGGGCGTTGAAAACATTCAGTACTTC. Based on the CDR3 plus reference TRBV5-1 and TRBJ2-4, the full variable domain is KAGVTQTPRYLIKTRGQQVTLSCSPISGHRSVSWYQQTPGQGLQFLFEYFSETQRNKGNFPGRFSGRQFSNSRSEMNVSTLELGDSALYLCASSLGTGGVENIQYFGAGTRLSVL.

The rearrangement links TRBV6-1 to TRBJ1-2; D unclear. Trimming took 6 bases from V and 2 from J, leaving 13 bases between them. The CDR3 spans 14 residues. Germline V CDR1 and CDR2: MNHNS, SASEGT. DNA of the CDR3: TGTGCCAGCAGACCGGCGGGAGGGAACTATGGCTACACCTTC. Its translation: CASRPAGGNYGYTF.

The V and J genes are TRBV28 and TRBJ1-1, with a possible D match to TRBD1 (5 bases). The germline gives CDR1 MDHEN, CDR2 SYDVKM. The CDR3 covers 16 residues. Trimming cost V 4 bases and J 5 bases, with 20 bases left between them. The CDR3 loop is CASSSFSLSGRTEAFF. In DNA form, the CDR3 reads TGTGCCAGCAGTTCCTTCTCTCTCTCAGGGAGAACTGAAGCTTTCTTT.

This chain connects TRBV29-1 to TRBJ2-1; possibly TRBD1 for D (6 bases). V was pared by 7 bases and J by 7 bases, with 11 bases between. The CDR3 has 11 residues. Germline loops: CDR1 SQVTM, CDR2 ANQGSEA. The CDR3 DNA reads TGCAGCGCTGGAAGGGGGAATGAGCAGTTCTTC. Its protein is CSAGRGNEQFF.

The rearrangement joins TRBV27 to TRBJ2-1; 7 nucleotides match TRBD1. CDR1 MNHEY and CDR2 SMNVEV come from the germline V gene (reference sequence). V gave up 8 bases and J gave up 3 bases; unmatched junction bases: 13. This CDR3 spans 16 amino acids. The CDR3 here is CASFPPGRGLYNEQFF. The DNA of the CDR3 is TGTGCCAGCTTTCCCCCGGGAAGGGGGCTCTACAATGAGCAGTTCTTC.

The chain has TRBV19 and TRBJ1-2; weak D call: TRBD1 (6 bases). Trimming took off 3 bases at V and 6 bases at J, with 11 bases between the two ends. The CDR3 is 13 amino acids. Germline lookup yields CDR1 LNHDA and CDR2 SQIVND (reference sequence). The CDR3 nucleotides are TGTGCCAGTAGTATCAAAACAGGGCATGGCTACACCTTC. Translated, it gives CASSIKTGHGYTF. Together with reference TRBV19 and TRBJ1-2, the CDR3 gives the full variable domain: DGGITQSPKYLFRKEGQNVTLSCEQNLNHDAMYWYRQDPGQGLRLIYYSQIVNDFQKGDIAEGYSVSREKKESFPLTVTSAQKNPTAFYLCASSIKTGHGYTFGSGTRLTVV.

A few counts support this clone. This rearrangement joins TRBV11-3 to TRBJ2-7; D not certain. The CDR3 is 13 residues long. V lost 1 base and J lost 0, with 4 bases in between. In germline, CDR1 is SGHNT, CDR2 YENEEA. This CDR3 reads CASSLGGSYEQYF. For the CDR3, the DNA is TGTGCCAGCAGCTTAGGCGGCTCCTACGAGCAGTACTTC.

This chain uses TRBV4-1 with TRBJ2-5; D unresolved. Germline V CDR1 and CDR2: MGHRA, YSYEKL. V lost 3 bases and J lost 1, with 12 bases in between. CDR3 length equals 15 residues. CDR3 sequence (DNA): TGCGCCAGCAGCCATATACTAACGACCCAAGAGACCCAGTACTTC. This gives the protein CASSHILTTQETQYF.

This rearrangement joins TRBV6-6 to TRBJ1-1; the D is unclear. Germline values: CDR1 MNHNY, CDR2 SVGAGI (reference sequence). Trimming shortened V by 4 bases and J by 1 base, and 7 bases separated the two germline ends. The CDR3 extends over 13 amino acids. For the CDR3, the DNA is TGTGCCAGCAGTTTGTCCTCGAACACTGAAGCTTTCTTT. Its translation: CASSLSSNTEAFF.

The chain recombines TRBV7-9 with TRBJ1-5; 9 bases agree with TRBD1. Germline CDR1 reads SEHNR; CDR2 reads FQNEAQ (reference sequence). This CDR3 is 15 amino acids long. J gave up 2 bases and V 1 base, and 0 bases lay outside the gene matches. The CDR3 DNA reads as TGTGCCAGCAGCTTAGGGACAGGGGGCAATCAGCCCCAGCATTTT. Protein sequence: CASSLGTGGNQPQHF. Filled out from reference TRBV7-9 and TRBJ1-5, the complete variable domain reads DTGVSQNPRHKITKRGQNVTFRCDPISEHNRLYWYRQTLGQGPEFLTYFQNEAQLEKSRLLSDRFSAERPKGSFSTLEIQRTEQGDSAMYLCASSLGTGGNQPQHFGDGTRLSIL.

The rearrangement uses TRBV5-1 and TRBJ2-7; 7 bases align to TRBD2. The length of the CDR3 is 15 residues. With V trimmed by 6 bases and J by 1 base, 10 bases remained unmatched. Germline values: CDR1 SGHRS, CDR2 YFSETQ. CDR3 DNA: TGCGCCAGCATCCCCGGGGGGTCAACGTCCTACGAGCAGTACTTC. Its translation is CASIPGGSTSYEQYF.

This clone was observed a handful of times. This chain uses TRBV4-1 with TRBJ1-4; a possible D gene is TRBD1 (5 bases). V was pared by 5 bases and J by 3 bases, with 10 bases between. CDR3 size: 14 residues. CDR1 is MGHRA, CDR2 YSYEKL, per germline. CDR3 residues: CASSLGTSNEKLFF. The CDR3 region has the DNA TGCGCCAGCAGCTTGGGGACCTCTAATGAAAAACTGTTTTTT.

The chain has TRBV7-9 and TRBJ1-2; 7 bases are shared with TRBD1. Germline CDR1 SEHNR, CDR2 FQNEAQ (reference sequence). V lost 5 bases to trimming and J lost 4 bases; unmatched junction nucleotides: 10. The CDR3 length is 15 residues. This CDR3 reads CASSQSPGQIYGYTF. CDR3 DNA sequence: TGTGCCAGCAGCCAAAGCCCGGGACAGATCTATGGCTACACCTTC.